The 6 T cell receptor beta chains given below trace back to one sample, sequenced in a study of blood T cells in healthy people across ages. For the second PCR, which ran for about 7 to 11 cycles, a sample-barcoded 5' primer and a J-beta primer mix were used. MiXCR was run by TCRdb on the 5' RACE reads, yielding one entry per CDR3 protein. Among 750,000 to 850,000 distinct CDR3 sequences listed, more than 20% were seen once. This sample was also put to use in a study of T cells of mothers and their children.

Source material: blood. The source of these receptors is a boy under 18 in good health.

This clonotype turned up a few times. The V call is TRBV4-1, the J call TRBJ1-4; D is uncertain. Germline lookup yields CDR1 MGHRA and CDR2 YSYEKL. The CDR3 extends over 16 amino acids. V lost 2 bases to trimming and J lost 0 bases, with 10 bases between them. The CDR3 coding sequence is TGCGCCAGCAGCCAAAGTAACATTGCAACTAATGAAAAACTGTTTTTT. Protein: CASSQSNIATNEKLFF.

This clonotype was detected only a few times. A read error may account for a junction end that differs from germline. This chain connects TRBV29-1 to TRBJ2-5, with D possibly being TRBD2 (5 bases). CDR3 length: 12 residues. CDR1 is SQVTM, CDR2 ANQGSEA, per germline. The CDR3 loop reads CSARGGQGTQYF. CDR3 sequence (DNA): TGCAGCGCCCGGGGTGGGCAAGGGACCCAGTACTTC.

This clonotype turned up a few times. The gene calls are TRBV20-1 and TRBJ2-1, with a weak D call TRBD1 (5 bases). The CDR3 has 18 residues. Germline CDR1 is DFQATT and CDR2 is SNEGSKA (reference sequence). V gave up 1 base and J gave up 1 base, with 20 bases separating them. CDR3 residues: CSARGMPHPGWSYNEQFF. For the CDR3, the DNA is TGCAGTGCTAGAGGTATGCCTCATCCAGGGTGGTCCTACAATGAGCAGTTCTTC.

This clonotype turned up a few times. This chain's CDR3 is CASSFRGRASQETQYF. For the CDR3, the DNA is TGTGCCAGCAGTTTCCGGGGGCGGGCAAGCCAAGAGACCCAGTACTTC. The chain carries TRBV12-3 or TRBV12-4 and TRBJ2-5; D possibly uses TRBD1 or TRBD2 (6 bases each). V lost 3 bases to trimming and J lost 1 base, with 15 bases between them. The CDR3 has 16 amino acids.

The rearrangement joins TRBV29-1 to TRBJ2-1, with D unresolved. The CDR3 extends over 14 amino acids. Between the trimmed V and J ends, which lost 8 bases and 2 bases, there was a span of 16 bases. Germline CDR1 SQVTM, CDR2 ANQGSEA. This CDR3 reads CSSTQILPYNEQFF. The CDR3 DNA is TGCAGCTCCACTCAGATACTTCCCTACAATGAGCAGTTCTTC.

The chain is built from TRBV12-3 or TRBV12-4 and TRBJ1-4, with 9 bases matching TRBD1. The ends lost 6 bases at V and 5 bases at J; junction bases unmatched: 10. This CDR3 has 16 amino acids. The CDR3 DNA follows: TGTGCCAGCAGCTACCCCGTTGGGACAGGGAATGAAAAACTGTTTTTT. Translation gives CASSYPVGTGNEKLFF.